Below are 24 T cell receptor beta chains sequenced from a single sample in a study of cytomegalovirus exposure and HLA in healthy donors. Both 60 Vbeta primers and 13 Jbeta primers went into the PCR. Produced via immunoSEQ multiplex PCR; TCRdb's table is partial and in-frame only. The repertoire table contains 38,000 or so clones. The sequencing input was PBMCs. These receptors all come from a man aged 40-49 years in good health and CMV-seropositive.

The chain carries TRBV19 and TRBJ1-2, with D perhaps matching TRBD1 (5 bases). V lost 5 bases and J lost 1, with 8 bases in between. The germline V gene encodes CDR1 LNHDA and CDR2 SQIVND (reference sequence). This CDR3 contains 13 residues. CDR3 region: CASSAQVNYGYTF. In DNA, the CDR3 is TGTGCCAGTAGTGCACAGGTTAACTATGGCTACACCTTC.

The CDR3 DNA reads as TGTGCCACCAGCAGAGGGGGCACTTTTACCGGGGCCAACGTCCTGACTTTC. Protein: CATSRGGTFTGANVLTF. This chain connects TRBV15 to TRBJ2-6; possibly TRBD1 for D (5 bases). Germline CDR1 LNHNV, CDR2 YYDKDF (reference sequence). V was pared by 1 base and J by 4 bases, with 14 bases between. This CDR3 contains 17 residues.

The chain links TRBV23-1 to TRBJ2-6; 7 nucleotides align to TRBD2. TRBV23-1 is sorted into the ORF group, with uncertain function. CDR3 length: 20 amino acids. V lost 0 bases and J lost 0; bases outside the gene matches: 11. The CDR3 reads CASSQSGGKNTSSGANVLTF. In nucleotides, the CDR3 is TGCGCCAGCAGTCAATCGGGGGGGAAAAATACTTCCTCTGGGGCCAACGTCCTGACTTTC.

The chain combines TRBV27 with TRBJ2-5; tentative D call: TRBD1 (6 bases). The ends were cut back, 6 bases at V and 5 bases at J, with 16 bases in the middle. This CDR3 region has 14 residues. Germline V gene sequence: CDR1 MNHEY, CDR2 SMNVEV (reference sequence). The CDR3 here is CASSKRGWPETQYF. CDR3 nucleotides: TGTGCCAGCAGCAAGAGGGGGTGGCCGGAGACCCAGTACTTC.

This sequence joins TRBV7-9 and TRBJ1-1; 8 positions agree with TRBD1. Looked up from germline, CDR1 is SEHNR and CDR2 is FQNEAQ (reference sequence). This CDR3 contains 17 residues. V gave up 0 bases and J gave up 2 bases; unmatched junction bases: 8. The CDR3 protein is CASSLALSTGVNTEAFF. Written as DNA, the CDR3 is TGTGCCAGCAGCTTAGCCCTTTCGACAGGGGTTAACACTGAAGCTTTCTTT.

To note about this clone: Compared with germline, one end of the junction differs, possibly owing to a read error. The J gene is TRBJ1-4, the V gene TRBV19; 7 positions match TRBD1. The CDR3 extends over 16 amino acids. Per the germline V gene, CDR1 is LNHDA and CDR2 is SQIVND (reference sequence). The CDR3 region is CASSTRDRATNGKLFF. Here the CDR3 DNA reads TGTGCCAGTAGTACTCGGGACAGAGCAACTAATGGAAAACTGTTTTTT.

The V gene is TRBV7-2, the J gene TRBJ2-5, with 8 bases identical to TRBD1. The CDR3 extends over 14 amino acids. The trim removed 3 bases at V and 7 bases at J, leaving 7 bases unmatched. Germline CDR1 reads SGHTA; CDR2 reads FQGNSA. The CDR3 DNA reads as TGTGCCAGCAGCTTTTGGCGGCAGGGGGCGACCCAGTACTTC. Amino acids: CASSFWRQGATQYF.

The chain employs TRBV2 and TRBJ2-2, with a weak D call TRBD2 (7 bases). There are 16 residues in the CDR3. Germline CDR1 is SNHLY and CDR2 is FYNNEI. Trimming left V 7 bases short and J 4 bases short, with 19 bases between. In DNA, the CDR3 is TGTGCCAGCAAGGGGGGTGCGGGAGTGTCCACCGGGGAGCTGTTTTTT. Its protein is CASKGGAGVSTGELFF.

The gene calls are TRBV6-5 and TRBJ1-4; D is ambiguous. CDR1 is MNHEY, CDR2 SVGAGI, per germline. This CDR3 has 14 amino acids. V lost 2 bases to trimming and J lost 7 bases, with 11 bases between them. The CDR3 DNA follows: TGTGCCAGCAGTTACAATGAGCTTTCTGAAAAACTGTTTTTT. It is translated as CASSYNELSEKLFF.

This sequence joins TRBV28 and TRBJ1-4; 7 positions match TRBD1. Germline trimming cut 2 bases from V and 0 bases from J; bases unmatched to any gene: 6. Germline values: CDR1 MDHEN, CDR2 SYDVKM. CDR3 size: 17 residues. In nucleotides, the CDR3 is TGTGCCAGCAGTTTAAGTTGGCAGGGGGCAACTAATGAAAAACTGTTTTTT. Its protein product is CASSLSWQGATNEKLFF.

The CDR3 DNA reads TGTGCCAGCACCGGGGGGACAGGCTCTAACTATGGCTACACCTTC. This gives the protein CASTGGTGSNYGYTF. The chain carries TRBV2 and TRBJ1-2; 8 bases align to TRBD1. CDR1 and CDR2 (germline): SNHLY, FYNNEI. This CDR3 region has 15 residues. The junction had 7 bases not matched to a gene; V was cut back by 7 bases and J by 0 bases.

The CDR3 DNA is TGTGCCAGCAGCTTAGTTGAGACTAGCAGCTACGAGCAGTACTTC. It yields the protein CASSLVETSSYEQYF. The chain uses TRBV7-8 and TRBJ2-5; 7 nucleotides line up with TRBD2. The J call may be mistaken, given a closer DNA end match to TRBJ2-7. Germline CDR1 and CDR2: SGHVS and FQNEAQ. There are 15 residues in the CDR3.

The rearrangement uses TRBV10-3 and TRBJ2-1, with D perhaps matching TRBD2 (5 bases). Per the germline V gene, CDR1 is ENHRY and CDR2 is SYGVKD. This CDR3 has 17 residues. V lost 7 bases and J 0 bases, leaving 19 bases between the germline ends. The CDR3 DNA follows: TGTGCCATCACCGAGCACGGCGGGCCGAGCTCCTACAATGAGCAGTTCTTC. Translated, it gives CAITEHGGPSSYNEQFF.

Here the CDR3 DNA reads TGCGCCAGCAGCTTGACAGGGGCCTCTTCCTACGAGCAGTACTTC. Translating gives CASSLTGASSYEQYF. V usage is TRBV5-1 and J usage is TRBJ2-7; 7 bases are a match to TRBD1. CDR1 and CDR2 (germline): SGHRS, YFSETQ. The CDR3 has 15 amino acids. The junction had 5 bases not matched to a gene; V was cut back by 1 base and J by 1 base.

V and J are TRBV2 and TRBJ2-1; D perhaps matches TRBD2 (6 bases). The CDR3 runs to 11 residues. Germline CDR1 is SNHLY and CDR2 is FYNNEI. V lost 7 bases and J lost 7, with 8 bases in between. This chain's CDR3 is CASIRENEQFF. The CDR3 DNA follows: TGTGCCAGCATCCGGGAGAATGAGCAGTTCTTC.

The chain has TRBV27 and TRBJ2-7; 13 bases are shared with TRBD2. Germline CDR1 MNHEY, CDR2 SMNVEV (reference sequence). CDR3 length: 16 residues. Trimming at V came to 4 bases and at J to 4 bases, leaving 7 bases not matched to a gene. The chain's CDR3 is CASSSISTSGRYEQYF. The CDR3, as DNA: TGTGCCAGCAGTTCTATTTCGACTAGCGGGAGGTACGAGCAGTACTTC.

V is TRBV9 and J is TRBJ2-3; D perhaps matches TRBD2 (6 bases). Germline assignment: CDR1 SGDLS and CDR2 YYNGEE. The length of the CDR3 is 17 residues. The ends were cut back, 1 base at V and 4 bases at J, with 19 bases in the middle. In DNA form, the CDR3 reads TGTGCCAGCAGCGTATTTGGCGGGGCCACACAATCAGATACGCAGTATTTT. This encodes CASSVFGGATQSDTQYF.

The rearrangement links TRBV21-1 to TRBJ2-5; the listed D gene, TRBD2, was not tested against the DNA. TRBV21-1 is a known pseudogene. CDR3 length: 16 amino acids. The CDR3 loop reads CASSKSRLAEGETQYF. CDR3 coding DNA: TGTGCCAGCAGCAAAAGCCGGCTAGCGGAGGGGGAGACCCAGTACTTC.

The V and J genes are TRBV7-2 and TRBJ1-6, with D perhaps matching TRBD1 (5 bases). Germline V gene lookup returns CDR1 SGHTA and CDR2 FQGNSA. The CDR3 totals 15 residues. Trimming removed 3 bases from V and 10 bases from J, with 16 bases in between. DNA for the CDR3: TGTGCCAGCAGCTTTTCCTCGCAGGGACTCTCACCCCTCCACTTT. Protein: CASSFSSQGLSPLHF.

This chain connects TRBV4-3 to TRBJ2-5; the match to TRBD2 covers 15 bases. The CDR3 is 18 residues long. The V and J ends lost 1 base and 5 bases, in that order; junction bases with no gene match: 8. Germline CDR1 and CDR2: LGHNA and YSLEER. CDR3 residues: CASSQGLGLAGGGETQYF. CDR3 in DNA: TGCGCCAGCAGCCAAGGTTTAGGACTAGCGGGAGGGGGGGAGACCCAGTACTTC.

The chain uses TRBV6-1 and TRBJ1-5; TRBD1 aligns across 10 bases. Germline V gene sequence: CDR1 MNHNS, CDR2 SASEGT. CDR3 length: 15 amino acids. V dropped 4 bases and J dropped 1; count of bases not matched to a gene: 1. CDR3 nucleotides: TGTGCCAGCAGTGTGGGACAGGGGAGCAATCAGCCCCAGCATTTT. It is translated as CASSVGQGSNQPQHF.

The chain joins TRBV7-9 to TRBJ2-7; D uncertain. The V gene lost 5 bases and the J gene lost 10 bases, with 15 bases spanning the gap. CDR3 size: 12 residues. From germline, CDR1 is SEHNR and CDR2 FQNEAQ (reference sequence). The CDR3 region has the DNA TGTGCCAGCAGCCCACCCGGCGGATTTCAGTACTTC. Protein: CASSPPGGFQYF.

J is TRBJ2-7 and V is TRBV25-1; no firm D call. The length of the CDR3 is 10 residues. Germline V CDR1 and CDR2: MGHDK, SYGVNS. The germline V and J ends were trimmed by 5 bases and 4 bases, with 3 bases remaining between them. The CDR3 DNA reads TGTGCCAGCAGTCTTTACGAGCAGTACTTC. Translating gives CASSLYEQYF.

The chain joins TRBV10-3 to TRBJ1-2, with 9 bases matching TRBD1. The V gene's germline CDR1 is ENHRY and CDR2 SYGVKD. The trim removed 10 bases at V and 2 bases at J, leaving 5 bases unmatched. The CDR3 runs 13 residues. CDR3 loop: CATAGTGNYGYTF. The CDR3 nucleotides are TGTGCCACCGCCGGGACAGGGAACTATGGCTACACCTTC.